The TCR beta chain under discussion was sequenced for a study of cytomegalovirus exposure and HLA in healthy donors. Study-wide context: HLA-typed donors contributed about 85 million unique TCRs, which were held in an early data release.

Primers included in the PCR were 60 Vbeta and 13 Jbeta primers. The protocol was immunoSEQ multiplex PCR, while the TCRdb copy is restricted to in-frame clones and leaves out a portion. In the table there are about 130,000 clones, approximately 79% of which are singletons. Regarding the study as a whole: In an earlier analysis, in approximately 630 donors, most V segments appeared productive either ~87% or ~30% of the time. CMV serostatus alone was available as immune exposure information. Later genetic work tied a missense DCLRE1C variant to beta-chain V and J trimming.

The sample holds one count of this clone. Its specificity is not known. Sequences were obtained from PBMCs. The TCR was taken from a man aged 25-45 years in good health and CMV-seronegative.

CDR3 coding DNA: TGTGCCAGCAGCCCACCGCCCAGGGAGACCCAGTACTTC. Amino acid sequence: CASSPPPRETQYF. The gene calls are TRBV7-9 and TRBJ2-5; D uncertain. Trimming pared 5 bases from V and 5 bases from J, leaving 12 bases between. The CDR3 is 13 amino acids. The germline V gene encodes CDR1 SEHNR and CDR2 FQNEAQ (reference sequence).